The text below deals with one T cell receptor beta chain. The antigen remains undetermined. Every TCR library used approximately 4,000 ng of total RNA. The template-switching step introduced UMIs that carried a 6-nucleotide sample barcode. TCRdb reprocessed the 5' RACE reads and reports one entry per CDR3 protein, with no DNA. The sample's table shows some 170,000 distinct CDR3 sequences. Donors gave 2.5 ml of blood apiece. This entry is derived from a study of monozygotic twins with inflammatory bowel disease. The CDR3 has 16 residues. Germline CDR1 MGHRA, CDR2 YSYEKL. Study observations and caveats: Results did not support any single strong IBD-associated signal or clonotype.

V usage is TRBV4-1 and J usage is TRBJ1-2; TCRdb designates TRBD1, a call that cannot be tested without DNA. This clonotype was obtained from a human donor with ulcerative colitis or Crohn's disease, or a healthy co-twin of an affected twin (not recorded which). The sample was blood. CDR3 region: CASSQDGGMTGYGYTF.